This T cell receptor (beta chain) was sequenced for a study of blood T cell repertoires in COVID-19. About the research overall: Acute and convalescent COVID-19 specimens originated in the United States, Italy and Spain.

Study members were between about 18 and 100 years old and lived in 20 to 30 US regions. Two consecutive negative NP/OP PCR tests, clearance, or resolved symptoms defined Cohort 3 recovery. Original analysis: Using reference gene primer amplification, nucleated cell counts were estimated. Measured with immunoSEQ multiplex PCR; TCRdb has only the in-frame clones, and not every one. V, J and clone size were drawn from that table, and D and trimming were deduced from the DNA. The sample shows 200,000 to 250,000 clones, roughly 84% of them seen only once. Germline CDR1 reads SQVTM; CDR2 reads ANQGSEA. The CDR3 has 12 amino acids. The V segment lost 7 bases and the J segment 6 bases; nucleotides outside the gene matches: 6.

The genes are TRBV29-1 and TRBJ2-1; TRBD1 matches at 7 bases. The source material was PBMCs or T cells enriched from blood (not recorded which). The receptor was isolated from a woman aged 40 to 50 who had recovered from COVID-19. DNA of the CDR3: TGCAGCGGACGACAGGGACCCAATGAGCAGTTCTTC. It yields the protein CSGRQGPNEQFF.